The clone carrying this T cell receptor (beta chain) was seen more than once but under ten times. The data stem from a study of molecular identifiers for immune sequencing clone quantification. For the study at large: Within a replicate experiment, RNA obtained from either about 20,000 or 100,000 naive CD8 cells was divided into five aliquots, and four of those aliquots were then sequenced.

TCRdb redid the calling of the PCR reads with MiXCR, one entry per CDR3 protein. The sample records tens of thousands of distinct CDR3 sequences, approximately 25% being singletons. Trimming cost V 5 bases and J 1 base; bases outside gene matches: 6. The CDR3 runs to 16 residues. Germline CDR1 reads MNHEY; CDR2 reads SVGEGT. This chain links TRBV6-2 or TRBV6-3 with TRBJ2-3; 10 bases line up with TRBD2. Material for sequencing was naive CD8+ T cells from blood, with Jurkat cell RNA spiked in. Described subset: FACS-sorted CD8+CD4-CCR7+CD45RA+ naive T cells. This clonotype was sampled from a human donor in good health. Some libraries in this study had Jurkat cell RNA spiked in. The CDR3 here is CASSNLAGERTDTQYF. CDR3 nucleotides: TGTGCCAGCAGTAACCTAGCGGGAGAACGCACAGATACGCAGTATTTT.